This T cell receptor beta chain was profiled in a study of blood T cell repertoires in COVID-19 (dated by TCRdb to 2020 to 2022). About the full investigation: Collaborator samples came from the United States, Italy and Spain and covered acute and convalescent phases of COVID-19. The prospective study material was composed of cDNA or gDNA derived from T cells, B-cell-depleted T cells, or PBMCs. The dataset comprised deeply sampled blood TCRbeta repertoires from subjects exposed to, actively infected with, or recovered from COVID-19. The repertoires were released in a freely available public database meant as a resource for research on the immune response to SARS-CoV-2. Samples came from the ongoing ImmuneRACE study (first 160 participants) plus 1,254 subjects from 6 global collaborators. The sample metadata nearly always contained a de-identified subject ID, COVID-19 status, age in years and sex. HLA class I and class II types, where available, came from metadata supplied by the sample provider rather than from assay-based typing. The investigation overall reported the following: How much clinical and demographic metadata was included differed by source and by participant, and the metadata was provided uncurated.

Enrolling through a virtual design, the prospective study's participants ranged in age from about 18 to 89 years and lived across about two dozen United States geographic areas. In the prospective study, participants were assigned to cohorts based on the clinical history participants reported in a screening survey and a study questionnaire. In the prospective study, mobile phlebotomists collected whole blood, serum and a nasopharyngeal or oropharyngeal swab from each participant. Additional blood draws and questionnaires over a 2-month period could optionally be provided by prospective study participants. Blood samples from the prospective study were shipped frozen or at room temperature prior to DNA extraction. For CDR1 and CDR2, the germline V gene lists SGHRS and YFSETQ. There are 15 amino acids in the CDR3, from cysteine to phenylalanine inclusive. This entry keeps only the CDR3 DNA: 45 bases, framed from base 1. Trimming removed 4 bases from V and 0 bases from J; the gene matches leave 4 bases unexplained.

The immunoSEQ Assay, a bias-controlled multiplex PCR, was used to amplify TCRbeta CDR3 regions from genomic DNA. The authors processed their data as follows. Within the assay, amplification of reference gene primers was used to estimate how many nucleated cells each sample contained. To quantify the absolute abundance of each unique TCRbeta CDR3 rearrangement, sequence reads were collapsed and filtered. For each sample, productive Simpson clonality was calculated by taking the square root of Simpson's diversity index across productive rearrangements. TCRdb provides this immuneACCESS table in a form limited to in-frame rearrangements. Some clones are lacking; in checked studies, under half of them reflect an unresolved V gene, and why the rest are absent is not known. V, J and clone size are taken as reported in that table, and D and trimming were inferred from the DNA itself. The sample table holds about 440,000 clones, of which about 90% were seen once. In total, the top ten clones hold approximately 2% of the sample.

Turning to this clone: Its antigen has not been determined. No base qualities exist here, and no much larger clone lies one base off it.

The TCR comes from a woman in her late teens or twenties with acute COVID-19. The chain joins TRBV5-1 to TRBJ2-5; 9 central bases correspond to TRBD2. Sequencing was done on a sample of PBMCs or T cells enriched from blood (not recorded which). DNA sequence: TGCGCCAGCAGCGTACTAGCGGGCTACCAAGAGACCCAGTACTTC. Translated, it reads CASSVLAGYQETQYF. The full variable domain, completed from the reference TRBV5-1 and TRBJ2-5 proteins outside the CDR3, reads KAGVTQTPRYLIKTRGQQVTLSCSPISGHRSVSWYQQTPGQGLQFLFEYFSETQRNKGNFPGRFSGRQFSNSRSEMNVSTLELGDSALYLCASSVLAGYQETQYFGPGTRLLVL.